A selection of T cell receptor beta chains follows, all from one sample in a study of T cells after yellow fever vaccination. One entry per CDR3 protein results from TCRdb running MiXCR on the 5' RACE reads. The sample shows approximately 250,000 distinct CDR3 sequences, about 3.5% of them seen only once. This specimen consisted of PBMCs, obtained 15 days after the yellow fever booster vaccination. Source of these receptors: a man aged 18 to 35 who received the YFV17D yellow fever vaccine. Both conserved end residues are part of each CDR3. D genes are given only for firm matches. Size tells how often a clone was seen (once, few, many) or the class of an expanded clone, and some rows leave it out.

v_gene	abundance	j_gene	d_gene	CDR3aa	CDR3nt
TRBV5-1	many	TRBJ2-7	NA	CASSPGTLPEQYF	TGCGCCAGCAGCCCCGGGACCCTCCCAGAGCAGTACTTC
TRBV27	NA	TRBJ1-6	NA	CASSLEGLDSPLHF	TGTGCCAGCAGTTTAGAGGGTCTGGATTCACCCCTCCACTTT
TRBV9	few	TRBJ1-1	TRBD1	CASSAWTGDTEAFF	TGTGCCAGCAGCGCTTGGACAGGGGACACTGAAGCTTTCTTT
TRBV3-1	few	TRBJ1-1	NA	CASSQMGGGTEAFF	TGTGCCAGCAGCCAGATGGGGGGGGGCACTGAAGCTTTCTTT
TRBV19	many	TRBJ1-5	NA	CASSPEVRDQPQHF	TGTGCCAGTTCACCAGAGGTCAGAGATCAGCCCCAGCATTTT
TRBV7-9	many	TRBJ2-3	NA	CASSPKGHSSTDTQYF	TGTGCCAGCAGCCCGAAGGGACATTCTAGCACAGATACGCAGTATTTT
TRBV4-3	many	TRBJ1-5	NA	CASSQDLFSNQPQHF	TGCGCCAGCAGCCAAGACCTCTTCAGCAATCAGCCCCAGCATTTT
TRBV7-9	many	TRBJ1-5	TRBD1	CASSLQGASNQPQHF	TGTGCCAGCAGCTTACAGGGGGCCAGCAATCAGCCCCAGCATTTT
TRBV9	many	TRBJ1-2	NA	CASSEQGFDYGYTF	TGTGCCAGCAGCGAACAGGGTTTTGACTATGGCTACACCTTC
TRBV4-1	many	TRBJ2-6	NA	CASSQGSYLSGANVLTF	TGCGCCAGCAGCCAAGGGTCCTACCTATCTGGGGCCAACGTCCTGACTTTC
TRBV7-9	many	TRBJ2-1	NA	CASSPRGSSAHNEQFF	TGTGCCAGCAGCCCGCGGGGTAGTTCGGCCCACAATGAGCAGTTCTTC